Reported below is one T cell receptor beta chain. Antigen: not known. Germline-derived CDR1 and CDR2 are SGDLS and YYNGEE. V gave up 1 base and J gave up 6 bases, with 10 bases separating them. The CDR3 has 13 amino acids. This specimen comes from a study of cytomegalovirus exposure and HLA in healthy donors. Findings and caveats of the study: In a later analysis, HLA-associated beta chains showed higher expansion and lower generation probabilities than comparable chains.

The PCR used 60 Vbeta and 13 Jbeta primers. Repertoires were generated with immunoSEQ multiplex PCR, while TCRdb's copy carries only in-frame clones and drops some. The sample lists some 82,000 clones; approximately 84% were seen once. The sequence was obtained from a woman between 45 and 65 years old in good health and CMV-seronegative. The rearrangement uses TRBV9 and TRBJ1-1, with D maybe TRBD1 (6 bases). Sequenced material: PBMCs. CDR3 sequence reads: CASSVLGQSEAFF. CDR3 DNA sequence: TGTGCCAGCAGCGTATTAGGACAGTCTGAAGCTTTCTTT.